The clone carrying this TCR beta chain was seen more than once but under ten times. Its target is not known. One entry per CDR3 protein, called by TCRdb with MiXCR from the 5' RACE reads. Of around 300,000 distinct CDR3 sequences listed, roughly 4% are singletons. Trimming took 6 bases from V and 5 from J; bases not matched to a gene: 7. This CDR3 has 14 amino acids. This specimen belongs to a study of T cells after yellow fever vaccination. Study results and limitations: From the bulk population, abundant clonotypes could contaminate and appear within FACS-sorted repertoires.

V and J are TRBV12-3 or TRBV12-4 and TRBJ1-5; 7 nucleotides line up with TRBD1. The sequence was obtained from a man aged 18 to 29 who received the YFV17D yellow fever vaccine. This specimen consisted of PBMCs, obtained 5 days after the yellow fever booster vaccination. The CDR3 DNA reads as TGTGCCAGCAGCAAGGGACAGCAATATCAGCCCCAGCATTTT. As protein: CASSKGQQYQPQHF.